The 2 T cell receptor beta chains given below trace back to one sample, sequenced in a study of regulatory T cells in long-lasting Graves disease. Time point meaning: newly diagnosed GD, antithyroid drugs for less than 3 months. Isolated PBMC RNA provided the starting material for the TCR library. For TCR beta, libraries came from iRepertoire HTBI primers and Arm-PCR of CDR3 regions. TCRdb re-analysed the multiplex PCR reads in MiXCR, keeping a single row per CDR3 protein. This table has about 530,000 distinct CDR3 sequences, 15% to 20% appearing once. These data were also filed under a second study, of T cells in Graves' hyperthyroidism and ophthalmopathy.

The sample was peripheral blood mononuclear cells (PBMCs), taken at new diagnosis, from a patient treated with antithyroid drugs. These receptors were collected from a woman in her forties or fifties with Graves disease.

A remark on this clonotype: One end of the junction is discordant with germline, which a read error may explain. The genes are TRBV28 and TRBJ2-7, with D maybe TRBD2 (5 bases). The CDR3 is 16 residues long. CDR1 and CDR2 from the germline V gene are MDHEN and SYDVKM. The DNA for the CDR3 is TGTGCCGGCAGCCCCCCGACGAGGGCCCCAGACTACGAGCAGTACTTC. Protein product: CAGSPPTRAPDYEQYF.

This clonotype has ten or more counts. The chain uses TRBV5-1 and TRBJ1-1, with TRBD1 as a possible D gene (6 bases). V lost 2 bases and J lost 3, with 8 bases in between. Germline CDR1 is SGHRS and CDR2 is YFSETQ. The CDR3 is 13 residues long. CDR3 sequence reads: CASSLGGHTEAFF. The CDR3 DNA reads TGCGCCAGCAGCTTAGGGGGGCACACTGAAGCTTTCTTT.